The source of this T cell receptor beta chain is a study of CD8 T cells in Susac syndrome. An amount of RNA that ranged from roughly 0.45 to 1 ug was reverse transcribed with random hexamers. A multiplex approach, immunoSEQ multiplex PCR, amplified TCR beta CDR3 across 54 Vbeta and 13 Jbeta. TCRdb reanalysed the immunoSEQ multiplex PCR reads using MiXCR and keeps one entry per CDR3 protein. The table includes about 160,000 distinct CDR3 sequences, more than 95% detected once. CDR1 is SGHVS and CDR2 is FQNEAQ in the germline V gene. Trimming took 1 base from V and 7 from J; bases not matched to a gene: 6. The CDR3 has 14 amino acids. TEMRA cells underwent FACS enrichment and CD8+ and CD4+ T cells underwent negative isolation.

The sample was CD4+ T cells from PBMCs. The chain links TRBV7-8 to TRBJ2-7; TRBD1 matches 8 bases. This receptor was identified in a human donor with Susac syndrome. CDR3 in DNA: TGTGCCAGCAGCTTAGGCAGGGGGCCGAGGGAGCAGTACTTC. It codes for CASSLGRGPREQYF.